The 8 T cell receptor beta chains below were found in one sample sequenced in a study of blood T cell repertoires in COVID-19. The table came from immunoSEQ multiplex PCR; TCRdb's copy has only in-frame clones and leaves some out. This sample yields roughly 200,000 clones, of which more than 70% are seen a single time; roughly 8.2% belongs to the top ten. Specimen: peripheral blood. The receptors here all came from a woman aged 55-70 years with acute or convalescent COVID-19.

This sequence joins TRBV4-2 and TRBJ1-2; no firm D call. This CDR3 has 15 residues. Germline V lookup: CDR1 LGHNA, CDR2 YNFKEQ. The V end lost 1 base, the J end lost 2 bases, and 11 bases lay between the germline ends. This chain's CDR3 is CASSQGQEVNYGYTF. CDR3 in DNA: TGTGCCAGCAGCCAAGGGCAGGAGGTCAACTATGGCTACACCTTC.

This clone has a single count. It may be a read error: a sequence one base away is much more abundant. This chain uses TRBV6-5 with TRBJ1-5; possibly TRBD1 for D (6 bases). The V gene lost 7 bases and the J gene lost 2 bases, with 9 bases spanning the gap. CDR1 and CDR2 (germline): MNHEY, SVGAGI. The CDR3 extends over 13 amino acids. The chain's CDR3 is CASTPGGNQPQHF. CDR3 bases: TGTGCCAGCACCCCAGGGGGCAATCAGCCCCAGCATTTT.

The chain has TRBV10-2 and TRBJ1-2; the D gene is possibly TRBD1 (5 bases). CDR1 and CDR2 (germline): WSHSY, SAAADI. V dropped 8 bases and J dropped 7 bases, with 11 bases sitting between them. The CDR3 runs to 11 residues. The DNA of the CDR3 is TGCGCCAGCGGAAGACAGTCTGGCTACACCTTC. It encodes CASGRQSGYTF.

V is TRBV5-5 and J is TRBJ2-3; 8 positions match TRBD1. The V segment lost 4 bases and the J segment 6 bases; nucleotides outside the gene matches: 4. The length of the CDR3 is 13 residues. CDR1 is SGHKS, CDR2 YYEKEE, per germline (reference sequence). CDR3 loop: CASSPDRVDTQYF. DNA of the CDR3: TGTGCCAGCAGCCCGGACAGGGTGGATACGCAGTATTTT.

The rearrangement links TRBV3-1 (or the pseudogene TRBV3-2) to TRBJ2-2; no firm D call. Germline assignment: CDR1 LGHDT and CDR2 YNNKEL (reference sequence). Trimming removed 4 bases at V and 3 bases at J, with 12 bases between. The CDR3 loop spans 15 amino acids. The CDR3 here is CASSPARWDTGELFF. CDR3 DNA sequence: TGTGCCAGCAGCCCAGCTAGGTGGGACACCGGGGAGCTGTTTTTT.

The chain employs TRBV2 and TRBJ1-1; maybe TRBD1 (5 bases). V lost 6 bases to trimming and J lost 8 bases, with 13 bases between them. This CDR3 has 12 amino acids. The V gene's germline CDR1 is SNHLY and CDR2 FYNNEI. The CDR3 DNA reads TGTGCCAGCAGCCCAGATGGGGGGGAAGCTTTCTTT. Translation gives CASSPDGGEAFF.

This sequence joins TRBV19 and TRBJ1-1, with D possibly matching TRBD1 (6 bases). Between the trimmed V and J ends, which lost 5 bases and 0 bases, there was a span of 16 bases. Per the germline V gene, CDR1 is LNHDA and CDR2 is SQIVND (reference sequence). CDR3 length equals 16 residues. This CDR3 reads CASSQVTGLMNTEAFF. As DNA, the CDR3 is TGTGCCAGTAGTCAAGTGACAGGACTCATGAACACTGAAGCTTTCTTT.

The J gene is TRBJ1-1, the V gene TRBV29-1; the match to TRBD1 covers 7 bases. Trimming took 4 bases from V and 5 from J; bases not matched to a gene: 7. This CDR3 comprises 13 residues. Germline V gene lookup returns CDR1 SQVTM and CDR2 ANQGSEA. DNA of the CDR3: TGCAGCGTTGGACAGACAGGGACGACTGAAGCTTTCTTT. Translating it yields CSVGQTGTTEAFF.